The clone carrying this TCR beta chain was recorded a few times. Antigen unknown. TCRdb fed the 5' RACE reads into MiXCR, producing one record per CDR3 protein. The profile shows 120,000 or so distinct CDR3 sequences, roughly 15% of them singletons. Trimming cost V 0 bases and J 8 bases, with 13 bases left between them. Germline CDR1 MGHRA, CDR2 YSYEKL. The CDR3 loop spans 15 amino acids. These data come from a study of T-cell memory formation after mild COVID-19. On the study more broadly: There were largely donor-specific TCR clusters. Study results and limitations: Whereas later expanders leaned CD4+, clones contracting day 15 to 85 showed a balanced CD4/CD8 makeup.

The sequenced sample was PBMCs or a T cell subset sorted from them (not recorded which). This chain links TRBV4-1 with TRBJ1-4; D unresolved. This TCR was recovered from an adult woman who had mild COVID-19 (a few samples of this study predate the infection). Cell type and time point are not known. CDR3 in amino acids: CASSQEAGGGEKLFF. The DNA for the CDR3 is TGCGCCAGCAGCCAAGAGGCAGGAGGAGGCGAAAAACTGTTTTTT.